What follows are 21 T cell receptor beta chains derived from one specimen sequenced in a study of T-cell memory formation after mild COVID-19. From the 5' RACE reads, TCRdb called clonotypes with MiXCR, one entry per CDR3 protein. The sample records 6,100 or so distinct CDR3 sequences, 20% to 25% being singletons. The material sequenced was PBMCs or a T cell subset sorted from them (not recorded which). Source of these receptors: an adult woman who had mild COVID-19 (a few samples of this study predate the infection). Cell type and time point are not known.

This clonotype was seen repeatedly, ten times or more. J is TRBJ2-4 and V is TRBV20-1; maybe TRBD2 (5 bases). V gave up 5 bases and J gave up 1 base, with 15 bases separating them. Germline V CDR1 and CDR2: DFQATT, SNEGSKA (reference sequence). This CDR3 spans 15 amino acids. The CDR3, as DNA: TGCAGTGCTGGTTTATTCGGGGTGGCCAAAAACATTCAGTACTTC. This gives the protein CSAGLFGVAKNIQYF.

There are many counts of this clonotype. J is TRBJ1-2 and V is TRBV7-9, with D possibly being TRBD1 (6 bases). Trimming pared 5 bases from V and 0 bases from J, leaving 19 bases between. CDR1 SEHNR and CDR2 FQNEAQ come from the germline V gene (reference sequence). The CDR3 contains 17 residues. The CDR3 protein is CASSPRGGGISNYGYTF. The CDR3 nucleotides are TGTGCCAGCAGCCCTAGAGGGGGTGGAATTTCTAACTATGGCTACACCTTC.

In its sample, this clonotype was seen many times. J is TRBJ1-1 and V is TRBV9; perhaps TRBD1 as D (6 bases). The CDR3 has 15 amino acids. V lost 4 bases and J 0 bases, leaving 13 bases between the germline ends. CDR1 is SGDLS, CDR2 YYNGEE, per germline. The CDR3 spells CASSSRTDVNTEAFF. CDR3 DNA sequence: TGTGCCAGCAGCTCCCGGACAGACGTGAACACTGAAGCTTTCTTT.

The CDR3 bases are TGCAGCGTGGAGACAGGGGAGACCTACGAGCAGTACTTC. This gives the protein CSVETGETYEQYF. The chain uses TRBV29-1 and TRBJ2-7; TRBD1 aligns across 8 bases. Trimming took 6 bases from V and 2 from J; bases not matched to a gene: 6. Per the germline V gene, CDR1 is SQVTM and CDR2 is ANQGSEA. This CDR3 comprises 13 residues.

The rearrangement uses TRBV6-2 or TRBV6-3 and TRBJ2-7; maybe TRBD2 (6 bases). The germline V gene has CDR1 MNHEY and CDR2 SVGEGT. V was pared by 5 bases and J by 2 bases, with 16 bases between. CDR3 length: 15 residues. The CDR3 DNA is TGTGCCAGCAGTACCTCCCGCGGGATTCCCTACGAGCAGTACTTC. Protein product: CASSTSRGIPYEQYF.

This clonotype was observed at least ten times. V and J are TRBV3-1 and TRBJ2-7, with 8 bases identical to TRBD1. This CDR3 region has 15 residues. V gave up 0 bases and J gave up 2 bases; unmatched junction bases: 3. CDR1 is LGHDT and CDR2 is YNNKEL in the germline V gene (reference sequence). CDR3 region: CASSQEAGGPYEQYF. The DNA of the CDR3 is TGTGCCAGCAGCCAAGAAGCAGGGGGCCCCTACGAGCAGTACTTC.

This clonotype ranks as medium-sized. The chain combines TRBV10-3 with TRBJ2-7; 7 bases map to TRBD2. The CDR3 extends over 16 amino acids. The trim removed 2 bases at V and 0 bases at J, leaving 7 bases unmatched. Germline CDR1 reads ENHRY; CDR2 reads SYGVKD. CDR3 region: CAISEPSSGDSYEQYF. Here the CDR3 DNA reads TGTGCCATCAGTGAGCCGTCGAGCGGGGACTCCTACGAGCAGTACTTC.

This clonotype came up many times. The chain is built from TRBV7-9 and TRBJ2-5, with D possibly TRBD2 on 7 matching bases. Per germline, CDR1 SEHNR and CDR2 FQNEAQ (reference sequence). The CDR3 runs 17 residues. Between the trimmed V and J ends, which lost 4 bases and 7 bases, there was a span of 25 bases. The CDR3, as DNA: TGTGCCAGCAGCTCCCCTAGCGGCCACTCCCCCAGGGGGACCCAGTACTTC. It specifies CASSSPSGHSPRGTQYF.

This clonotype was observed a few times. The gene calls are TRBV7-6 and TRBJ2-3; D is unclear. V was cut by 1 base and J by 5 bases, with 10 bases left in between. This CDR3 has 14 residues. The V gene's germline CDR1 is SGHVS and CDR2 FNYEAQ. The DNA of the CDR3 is TGTGCCAGCAGCTTAGGGGCTAGTCAAGATACGCAGTATTTT. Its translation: CASSLGASQDTQYF.

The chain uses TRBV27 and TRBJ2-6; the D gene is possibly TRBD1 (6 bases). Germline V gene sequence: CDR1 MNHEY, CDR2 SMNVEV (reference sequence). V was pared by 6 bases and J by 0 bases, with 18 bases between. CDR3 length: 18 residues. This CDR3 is CASSPLRTVSSGANVLTF. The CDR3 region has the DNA TGTGCCAGCAGCCCTCTTCGGACAGTAAGCTCTGGGGCCAACGTCCTGACTTTC.

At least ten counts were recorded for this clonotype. Here the CDR3 reads CASSYSTGISSYEQYF. CDR3 in DNA: TGTGCCAGCAGTTACTCGACCGGGATCAGCTCCTACGAGCAGTACTTC. The V gene is TRBV6-2 or TRBV6-3, the J gene TRBJ2-7; D may be TRBD2 (5 bases). The CDR3 extends over 16 amino acids. V was trimmed by 0 bases and J by 0 bases, leaving 12 bases between them. Germline values: CDR1 MNHEY, CDR2 SVGEGT.

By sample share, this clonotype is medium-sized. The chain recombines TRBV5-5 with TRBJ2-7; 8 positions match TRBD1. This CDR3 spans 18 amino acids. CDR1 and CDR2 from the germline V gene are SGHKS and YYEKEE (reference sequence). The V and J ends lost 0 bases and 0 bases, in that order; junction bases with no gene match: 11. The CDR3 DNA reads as TGTGCCAGCAGCTTGGCCGAGTCGGGACAGGACTTCTCCTACGAGCAGTACTTC. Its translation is CASSLAESGQDFSYEQYF.

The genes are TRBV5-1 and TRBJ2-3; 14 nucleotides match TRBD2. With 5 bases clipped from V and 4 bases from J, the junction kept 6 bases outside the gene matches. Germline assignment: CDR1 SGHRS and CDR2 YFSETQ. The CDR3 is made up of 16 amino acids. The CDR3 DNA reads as TGCGCCAGCAGTCGGGGACTAGCGGGAGAGGCAGATACGCAGTATTTT. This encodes CASSRGLAGEADTQYF.

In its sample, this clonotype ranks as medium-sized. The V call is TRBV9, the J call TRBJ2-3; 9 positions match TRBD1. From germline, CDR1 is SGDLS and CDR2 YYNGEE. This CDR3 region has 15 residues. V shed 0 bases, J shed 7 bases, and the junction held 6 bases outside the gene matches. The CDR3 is CASSVGDRGWHTQYF. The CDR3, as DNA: TGTGCCAGCAGCGTAGGAGACAGGGGGTGGCATACGCAGTATTTT.

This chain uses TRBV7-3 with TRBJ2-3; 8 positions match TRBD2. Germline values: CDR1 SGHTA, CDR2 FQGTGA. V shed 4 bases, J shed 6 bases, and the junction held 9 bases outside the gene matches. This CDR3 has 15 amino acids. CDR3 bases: TGTGCCAGCAGCTCGGGACTAGACAGCTCCGATACGCAGTATTTT. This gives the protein CASSSGLDSSDTQYF.

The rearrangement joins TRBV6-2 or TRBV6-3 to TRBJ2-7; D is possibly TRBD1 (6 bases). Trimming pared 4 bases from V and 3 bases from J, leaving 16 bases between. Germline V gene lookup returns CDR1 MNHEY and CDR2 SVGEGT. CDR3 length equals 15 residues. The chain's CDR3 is CASSWGRGNFYEQYV. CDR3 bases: TGTGCCAGCAGTTGGGGCAGGGGAAATTTCTACGAGCAGTACGTC.

The CDR3 sequence is CASSQPGRASYEQYF. The CDR3 nucleotides read TGTGCCAGCAGCCAACCTGGACGGGCAAGCTACGAGCAGTACTTC. The chain links TRBV12-3 or TRBV12-4 to TRBJ2-7; D is unclear. V lost 6 bases to trimming and J lost 3 bases, with 18 bases between them. This CDR3 is built from 15 residues.

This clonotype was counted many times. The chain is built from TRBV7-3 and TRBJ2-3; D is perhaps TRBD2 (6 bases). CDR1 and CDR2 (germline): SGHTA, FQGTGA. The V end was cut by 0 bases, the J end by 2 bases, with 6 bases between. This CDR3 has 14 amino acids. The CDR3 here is CASSLTGLTDTQYF. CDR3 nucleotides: TGTGCCAGCAGCTTAACGGGACTCACAGATACGCAGTATTTT.

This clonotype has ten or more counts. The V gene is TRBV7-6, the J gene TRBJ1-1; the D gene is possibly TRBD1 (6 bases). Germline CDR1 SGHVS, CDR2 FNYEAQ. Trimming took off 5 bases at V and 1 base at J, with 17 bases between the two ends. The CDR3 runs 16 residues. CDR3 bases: TGTGCCAGCAGCCCGAGTTCGGGGGCATGGAACACTGAAGCTTTCTTT. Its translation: CASSPSSGAWNTEAFF.

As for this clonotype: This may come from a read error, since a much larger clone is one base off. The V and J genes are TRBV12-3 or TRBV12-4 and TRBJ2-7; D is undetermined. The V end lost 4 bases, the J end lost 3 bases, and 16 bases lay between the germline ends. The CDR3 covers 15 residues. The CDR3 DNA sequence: TGTGCCAGCAGTTGGGCCCCTGGACCGGGCTACGAGCAGTACTTC. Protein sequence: CASSWAPGPGYEQYF.

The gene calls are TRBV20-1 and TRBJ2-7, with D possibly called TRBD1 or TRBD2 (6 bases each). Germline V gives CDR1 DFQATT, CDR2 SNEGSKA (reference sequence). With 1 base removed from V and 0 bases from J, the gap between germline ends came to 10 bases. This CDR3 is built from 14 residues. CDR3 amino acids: CSARGGTNSYEQYF. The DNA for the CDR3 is TGCAGTGCTAGAGGCGGGACAAACTCCTACGAGCAGTACTTC.